This T cell receptor (beta chain) was documented in a study of STAT5B mutations in CD4+ large granular lymphocyte leukemia. Study background: Among healthy donors, a particular HLA allele went with more CDR3 'QG' motifs.

This clone was seen just once. Antigen: not known. Buffy coats from healthy blood donors served as controls. Assay: immunoSEQ multiplex PCR; the TCRdb copy retains only in-frame clones and omits some. The table shows 40,000 to 45,000 clones, with roughly 76% occurring only once. General study results and limits: CD4-sorted patient repertoires seemed more clonal than healthy CD4+ repertoires.

This sequence originates from a human donor in good health. Input material: CD4+ T cells from blood buffy coats.

DNA for the CDR3: TGTGCCAGCAGCTTGGAGCAGGACAGGGGCGCCCGAAACATTCAGTACTTC. This sequence encodes CASSLEQDRGARNIQYF. The chain joins TRBV5-6 to TRBJ2-4; 9 bases line up with TRBD1. CDR3 length equals 17 residues. V shed 0 bases and J 6 bases; nucleotides not matched to a gene: 10. Looked up from germline, CDR1 is SGHDT and CDR2 is YYEEEE.